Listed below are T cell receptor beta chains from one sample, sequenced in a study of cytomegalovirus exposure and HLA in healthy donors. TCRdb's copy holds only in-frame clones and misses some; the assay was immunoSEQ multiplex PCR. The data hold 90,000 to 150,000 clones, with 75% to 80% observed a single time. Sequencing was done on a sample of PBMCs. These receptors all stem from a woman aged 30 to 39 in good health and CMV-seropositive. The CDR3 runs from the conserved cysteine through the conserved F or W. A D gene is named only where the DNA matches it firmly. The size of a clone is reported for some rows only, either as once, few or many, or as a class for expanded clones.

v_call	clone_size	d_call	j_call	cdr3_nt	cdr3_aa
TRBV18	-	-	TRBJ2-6	TGTGCCAGCTCATCGGACAGCAGCTCTGGGGCCAACGTCCTGACTTTC	CASSSDSSSGANVLTF
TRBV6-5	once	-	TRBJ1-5	TGTGCCAGCAGTTACCATAGCTGGGGCAGCAATCAGCCCCAGCATTTT	CASSYHSWGSNQPQHF
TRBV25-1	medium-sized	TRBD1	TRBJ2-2	TGTGCCACCCAAGGGACAGGACCTCGTGGGGAGCTGTTTTTT	CATQGTGPRGELFF
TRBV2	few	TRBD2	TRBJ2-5	TGTGCCAGCACTAGCGGGGCCGGGGTGGAGACCCAGTACTTC	CASTSGAGVETQYF
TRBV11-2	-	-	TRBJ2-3	TGTGCCAGCAGCTTAGAGGGGGCAAGCACAGATACGCAGTATTTT	CASSLEGASTDTQYF
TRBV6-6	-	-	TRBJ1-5	TGTGCCAGCAGTCTCCACAGGGAGCCCCAGCATTTT	CASSLHREPQHF
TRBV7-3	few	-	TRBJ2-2	TGTGCCAGCAGCTTATCATCAGGGAATTCAGGCGGGGAGCTGTTTTTT	CASSLSSGNSGGELFF
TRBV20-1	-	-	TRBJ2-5	TGCAGTGCTAGGGGCGTGGAGACCCAGTACTTC	CSARGVETQYF
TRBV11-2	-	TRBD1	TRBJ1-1	TGTGCCAGCGGGCCCCGGGACAGGGAGGGCACTGAAGCTTTCTTT	CASGPRDREGTEAFF
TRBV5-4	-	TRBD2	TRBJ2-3	TGTGCCAGCAGCTGGACTAGCGGGGGGGCAACAGATACGCAGTATTTT	CASSWTSGGATDTQYF
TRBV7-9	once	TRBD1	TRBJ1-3	TGTGCCAGCAGCGCCTATACAGGGGTAATTGGAAACACCATATATTTT	CASSAYTGVIGNTIYF
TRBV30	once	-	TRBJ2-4	TGTGCCTGGAGTGCGGTGGGCCAGGGGTGGAACATTCAGTACTTC	CAWSAVGQGWNIQYF
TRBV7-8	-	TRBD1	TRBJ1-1	TGTGCCAGCAGTTCCAAACGGGAGACAGGGCCTGAAGCTTTCTTT	CASSSKRETGPEAFF
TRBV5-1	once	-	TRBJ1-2	TGCGCCAGCAGCCGTGACTCGACCGTAATCTATGGCTACACCTTC	CASSRDSTVIYGYTF
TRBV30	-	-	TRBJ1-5	TGTGCCTGGATAAATCAGCCCCAGCATTTT	CAWINQPQHF
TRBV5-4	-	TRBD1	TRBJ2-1	TGTGCCAGCAGCTTGGGGACAGGGGTCTCCTACAATGAGCAGTTCTTC	CASSLGTGVSYNEQFF
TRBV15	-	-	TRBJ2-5	TGTGCCACCAGCAGCACAAAGACGACGGGGACCCAGTACTTC	CATSSTKTTGTQYF
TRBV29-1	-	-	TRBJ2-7	TGCAGCGTTGTCATTATTGGGAGCTCCTACGAGCAGTACTTC	CSVVIIGSSYEQYF
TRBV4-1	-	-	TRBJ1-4	TGCGCCAGCAGCCAACCCTTGGCAGGGGATGAAAAACTGTTTTTT	CASSQPLAGDEKLFF
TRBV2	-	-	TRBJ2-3	TGTGCCAGCGCCGGAGATACGCAGTATTTT	CASAGDTQYF
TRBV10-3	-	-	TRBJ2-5	TGTGCCATCAGCCGGACAGTTGGGGAGACCCAGTACTTC	CAISRTVGETQYF
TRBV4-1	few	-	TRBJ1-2	TGCGCCAGCAGCCAAGCCGGGACTTTAAACTATGGCTACACCTTC	CASSQAGTLNYGYTF
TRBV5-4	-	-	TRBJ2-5	TGTGCCAGCAGCTTGGCAATCCAAGAGACCCAGTACTTC	CASSLAIQETQYF
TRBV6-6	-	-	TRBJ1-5	TGTGCCAGCAGTTATATCTTGGCTGGCAATCAGCCCCAGCATTTT	CASSYILAGNQPQHF
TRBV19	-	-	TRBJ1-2	TGTGCCAGTAGGGGAGAAATTACTAACTATGGCTACACCTTC	CASRGEITNYGYTF
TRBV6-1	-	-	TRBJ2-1	TGTGCCAGCGTTAGGGGGACCTACAATGAGCAGTTCTTC	CASVRGTYNEQFF
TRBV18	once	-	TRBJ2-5	TGTGCCAGCTCAGCCCGGCCGGGTGGGTCCCAAGAGACCCAGTACTTC	CASSARPGGSQETQYF
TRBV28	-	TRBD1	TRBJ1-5	TGTGCCAGCAGTGGGGGACAGGGGGCGGGTGGCAATCAGCCCCAGCATTTT	CASSGGQGAGGNQPQHF
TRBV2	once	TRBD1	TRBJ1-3	TGTGCCAGCATGCTCGCAGGGGGTGTTGGAAACACCATATATTTT	CASMLAGGVGNTIYF